One and the same sample provided the 29 T cell receptor beta chains below, sequenced in a study of cytomegalovirus exposure and HLA in healthy donors. The PCR ran on 60 Vbeta and 13 Jbeta primers. TCRdb's copy holds only in-frame clones and misses some; the assay was immunoSEQ multiplex PCR. The repertoire consists of 170,000 or so clones, with 77% occurring once and the leading ten covering less than 1.5%. Sequences were obtained from PBMCs. The receptors were sampled from a woman aged 25 to 39 in good health and CMV-seropositive.

This clone was seen once. This rearrangement joins TRBV19 to TRBJ1-5; TRBD1 is a possible D gene (5 bases). This CDR3 spans 14 amino acids. The V gene's germline CDR1 is LNHDA and CDR2 SQIVND (reference sequence). Trimming pared 5 bases from V and 5 bases from J, leaving 13 bases between. CDR3 sequence (DNA): TGTGCCAGTAGTTGGGGAGGGGAGGATCAGCCCCAGCATTTT. It yields the protein CASSWGGEDQPQHF.

The chain links TRBV5-1 to TRBJ2-7, with 11 bases fitting TRBD1. Trimming cost V 0 bases and J 4 bases; bases outside gene matches: 6. CDR1 is SGHRS, CDR2 YFSETQ, per germline. This CDR3 comprises 16 residues. CDR3 nucleotides: TGCGCCAGCAGCTTGGGAAGGACAGGGGGCGGTTACGAGCAGTACTTC. Its protein product is CASSLGRTGGGYEQYF.

This chain joins TRBV30 and TRBJ1-1; D unclear. Germline assignment: CDR1 GTSNPN and CDR2 SVGIG (reference sequence). CDR3 size: 11 residues. The V end lost 8 bases, the J end lost 6 bases, and 13 bases lay between the germline ends. The CDR3 DNA sequence: TGTGCCGAACAGCGGCCCGCTGAAGCTTTCTTT. This translates into CAEQRPAEAFF. The variable domain in full, with the rest retrieved from reference TRBV30 and TRBJ1-1, is SQTIHQWPATLVQPVGSPLSLECTVEGTSNPNLYWYRQAAGRGLQLLFYSVGIGQISSEVPQNLSASRPQDRQFILSSKKLLLSDSGFYLCAEQRPAEAFFGQGTRLTVV.

The chain uses TRBV7-2 and TRBJ2-2; no clear D. The CDR3 sequence is 14 residues long. Germline CDR1 SGHTA, CDR2 FQGNSA. V lost 4 bases and J lost 4, with 10 bases in between. The CDR3 spells CASSSGVGTGELFF. As DNA, the CDR3 is TGTGCCAGCAGCTCCGGAGTGGGCACCGGGGAGCTGTTTTTT.

A few counts support this clone. This chain connects TRBV19 to TRBJ1-2, with TRBD1 matching 10 bases. Germline-derived CDR1 and CDR2 are LNHDA and SQIVND (reference sequence). CDR3 size: 16 residues. V trimming: 3 bases; J trimming: 4 bases; junction bases outside the gene matches: 8. CDR3 protein: CASSIPGQGTRYGYTF. CDR3 DNA: TGTGCCAGTAGTATTCCGGGACAGGGGACCCGCTATGGCTACACCTTC. The full variable domain, completed using reference TRBV19 and TRBJ1-2, is DGGITQSPKYLFRKEGQNVTLSCEQNLNHDAMYWYRQDPGQGLRLIYYSQIVNDFQKGDIAEGYSVSREKKESFPLTVTSAQKNPTAFYLCASSIPGQGTRYGYTFGSGTRLTVV.

The table lists this clone with a few counts. CDR3: CASSGRTGSGETQYF. The CDR3 coding sequence is TGTGCCAGCAGCGGGAGGACGGGGTCCGGCGAGACCCAGTACTTC. The rearrangement links TRBV7-2 to TRBJ2-5; possible D gene TRBD2, 6 bases. Trimming took 5 bases from V and 5 from J, leaving 18 bases between them. Germline lookup yields CDR1 SGHTA and CDR2 FQGNSA. The CDR3 has 15 amino acids.

The V gene is TRBV10-3, the J gene TRBJ2-7; 9 bases are a match to TRBD1. With 6 bases clipped from V and 5 bases from J, the junction kept 8 bases outside the gene matches. Germline-derived CDR1 and CDR2 are ENHRY and SYGVKD. This CDR3 has 14 residues. Here the CDR3 DNA reads TGTGCCATCAGGCGGCGGGACAGGGCAAACGAGCAGTACTTC. Amino acids: CAIRRRDRANEQYF.

The V call is TRBV10-1, the J call TRBJ1-1; 8 nucleotides agree with TRBD1. Germline CDR1 WNHNN, CDR2 SYGVQD (reference sequence). V was clipped by 5 bases and J by 6 bases; unmatched bases: 8. The CDR3 contains 14 residues. CDR3 sequence: CASSPGTGGAEAFF. The CDR3 coding sequence is TGCGCCAGCAGTCCCGGGACAGGAGGAGCTGAAGCTTTCTTT.

The chain couples TRBV30 to TRBJ2-3; 10 nucleotides match TRBD2. The CDR3 sequence is 16 residues long. CDR1 and CDR2 from the germline V gene are GTSNPN and SVGIG (reference sequence). V dropped 0 bases and J dropped 9; count of bases not matched to a gene: 12. CDR3 nucleotides: TGTGCCTGGAGTGTAGGGCTAGCGGGAGTCTTAAACACGCAGTATTTT. Translating gives CAWSVGLAGVLNTQYF.

This clone turned up a few times. The chain links TRBV7-2 to TRBJ1-2; 7 bases are a match to TRBD1. CDR3 length: 14 amino acids. Germline V gene sequence: CDR1 SGHTA, CDR2 FQGNSA. V dropped 5 bases and J dropped 5; count of bases not matched to a gene: 8. CDR3 loop: CASSQQTGEYGYTF. In DNA form, the CDR3 reads TGTGCCAGCAGCCAACAAACAGGGGAATATGGCTACACCTTC.

V and J are TRBV5-4 and TRBJ1-2; D perhaps matches TRBD1 (5 bases). The CDR3 contains 14 residues. Germline V lookup: CDR1 SGHNT, CDR2 YYREEE (reference sequence). V was trimmed by 2 bases and J by 8 bases, leaving 16 bases between them. The DNA for the CDR3 is TGTGCCAGCAGCTTAGGCGGGGGAGTGGAGGGCTACACCTTC. Translated, it gives CASSLGGGVEGYTF.

The chain carries TRBV14 and TRBJ2-7, with D maybe TRBD1 (6 bases). Germline V CDR1 and CDR2: SGHDN, FVKESK. V was trimmed by 4 bases and J by 2 bases, leaving 18 bases between them. The CDR3 is 16 amino acids. DNA for the CDR3: TGTGCCAGCAGCCCTTCGCAGGGGACATGGGCCTACGAGCAGTACTTC. It translates to CASSPSQGTWAYEQYF.

The genes are TRBV5-1 and TRBJ2-7, with D perhaps matching TRBD1 (6 bases). The length of the CDR3 is 15 residues. The germline gives CDR1 SGHRS, CDR2 YFSETQ. V lost 4 bases to trimming and J lost 5 bases, with 19 bases between them. The CDR3 DNA reads TGCGCCAGCAGCAGATCACAGGGCTACTTGGACGAGCAGTACTTC. It codes for CASSRSQGYLDEQYF.

V usage is TRBV5-1 and J usage is TRBJ2-7; 14 nucleotides agree with TRBD2. V trimming: 0 bases; J trimming: 2 bases; junction bases outside the gene matches: 13. This CDR3 has 20 residues. The germline V gene encodes CDR1 SGHRS and CDR2 YFSETQ. CDR3 residues: CASSLGDFGTSGRATYEQYF. In DNA form, the CDR3 reads TGCGCCAGCAGCTTGGGTGATTTCGGGACTAGCGGGAGAGCTACCTACGAGCAGTACTTC.

The V call is TRBV18, the J call TRBJ2-7, with 7 bases lining up with TRBD2. The germline V gene encodes CDR1 KGHSH and CDR2 LQKENI. This CDR3 is built from 15 residues. The V and J ends lost 3 bases and 4 bases, in that order; junction bases with no gene match: 9. The CDR3 sequence is CASSPPLRRGYEQYF. CDR3 bases: TGTGCCAGCTCACCTCCCCTACGGCGGGGGTACGAGCAGTACTTC.

There are a few counts of this clone. This CDR3 is also generated by other DNA sequences in the sample. The chain joins TRBV10-2 to TRBJ1-5; unclear D gene. The V end lost 0 bases, the J end lost 2 bases, and 8 bases lay between the germline ends. CDR1 is WSHSY and CDR2 is SAAADI in the germline V gene. The CDR3 spans 15 residues. CDR3: CASSESGHRNQPQHF. The CDR3 DNA follows: TGCGCCAGCAGTGAGTCTGGGCATCGCAATCAGCCCCAGCATTTT.

This clone was detected only a few times. The V gene is TRBV6-5, the J gene TRBJ1-2; D is possibly TRBD1 (5 bases). The V gene's germline CDR1 is MNHEY and CDR2 SVGAGI. The CDR3 has 15 residues. V lost 6 bases and J lost 6, with 20 bases in between. This CDR3 reads CASRPSGREGNGYTF. CDR3 sequence (DNA): TGTGCCAGCAGACCCTCGGGCAGGGAGGGGAATGGCTACACCTTC.

This chain uses TRBV15 with TRBJ1-3, with D hard to call. Per the germline V gene, CDR1 is LNHNV and CDR2 is YYDKDF (reference sequence). The V end was cut by 4 bases, the J end by 0 bases, with 13 bases between. This CDR3 region has 16 residues. The CDR3 DNA sequence: TGTGCCACCAGCACAACCGACTCTATCTCTGGAAACACCATATATTTT. Translating gives CATSTTDSISGNTIYF.

The CDR3 spells CASSTQGGNQPQHF. In DNA, the CDR3 is TGTGCCAGTAGTACACAGGGTGGGAATCAGCCCCAGCATTTT. This chain joins TRBV19 and TRBJ1-5; tentatively, D is TRBD1 (6 bases). The CDR3 length is 14 residues. V was pared by 4 bases and J by 4 bases, with 11 bases between. The germline gives CDR1 LNHDA, CDR2 SQIVND (reference sequence).

About this clone: The same CDR3 is also encoded by other DNA sequences in this sample. The gene calls are TRBV7-9 and TRBJ2-7, with a weak D call TRBD2 (6 bases). The CDR3 contains 14 residues. The V gene's germline CDR1 is SEHNR and CDR2 FQNEAQ (reference sequence). V shed 4 bases and J shed 0 bases, with 10 bases lying between them. CDR3 sequence (DNA): TGTGCCAGCAGCTCACGGGGGAGCTCCTACGAGCAGTACTTC. Protein sequence: CASSSRGSSYEQYF.

The chain is built from TRBV19 and TRBJ2-1, with 14 bases that match TRBD2. The germline V gene encodes CDR1 LNHDA and CDR2 SQIVND (reference sequence). V lost 4 bases to trimming and J lost 8 bases; unmatched junction nucleotides: 4. This CDR3 spans 15 amino acids. In DNA form, the CDR3 reads TGTGCCAGTAGTAGTCCGGGACTAGCGGGAGATGAGCAGTTCTTC. Its translation is CASSSPGLAGDEQFF.

The chain is built from TRBV7-8 and TRBJ1-5; the match to TRBD1 covers 10 bases. CDR1 and CDR2 (germline): SGHVS, FQNEAQ. The CDR3 covers 14 residues. V shed 6 bases, J shed 4 bases, and the junction held 3 bases outside the gene matches. The CDR3 DNA follows: TGTGCCAGCAGTTGGGGACAGGGGAATCAGCCCCAGCATTTT. Its translation is CASSWGQGNQPQHF.

The V gene is TRBV25-1, the J gene TRBJ2-2, with a weak D call TRBD2 (6 bases). The CDR3 extends over 14 amino acids. Germline V CDR1 and CDR2: MGHDK, SYGVNS. V dropped 1 base and J dropped 6 bases, with 9 bases sitting between them. The CDR3 here is CASSESGGAGELFF. The CDR3 nucleotides are TGTGCCAGCAGTGAATCAGGCGGGGCCGGGGAGCTGTTTTTT.

A single count supports this clone. This chain uses TRBV4-3 with TRBJ2-1, with D unclear. Germline V lookup: CDR1 LGHNA, CDR2 YSLEER. The length of the CDR3 is 15 residues. V gave up 1 base and J gave up 4 bases, with 11 bases separating them. DNA for the CDR3: TGCGCCAGCAGCCAAGTCCTCGACAATTACAATGAGCAGTTCTTC. Protein: CASSQVLDNYNEQFF.

The CDR3 loop reads CASSQDGSSYEQYF. The CDR3 DNA sequence: TGTGCCAGCAGCCAAGACGGGAGCTCCTACGAGCAGTACTTC. V gene TRBV4-2 combines with J gene TRBJ2-7, with D perhaps matching TRBD2 (6 bases). Germline V CDR1 and CDR2: LGHNA, YNFKEQ. CDR3 length: 14 residues. V was clipped by 0 bases and J by 0 bases, with 6 bases between them.

The CDR3 DNA is TGTGCCAGCAGTCGGGAGGGAGAGACCCAGTACTTC. Translation gives CASSREGETQYF. The genes are TRBV6-5 and TRBJ2-5, with TRBD2 matching over 8 bases. Germline V gives CDR1 MNHEY, CDR2 SVGAGI. The CDR3 contains 12 residues. The junction had 0 bases not matched to a gene; V was cut back by 5 bases and J by 4 bases.

This sequence joins TRBV14 and TRBJ1-4, with D maybe TRBD1 (6 bases). The CDR3 contains 18 residues. Trimming cost V 0 bases and J 0 bases, with 14 bases left between them. Germline V gene lookup returns CDR1 SGHDN and CDR2 FVKESK. The CDR3 region is CASSQEFVEGATNEKLFF. CDR3 in DNA: TGTGCCAGCAGCCAAGAATTCGTTGAGGGGGCAACTAATGAAAAACTGTTTTTT.

V gene TRBV25-1 combines with J gene TRBJ2-1; 7 nucleotides align to TRBD2. CDR3 length: 14 amino acids. The J segment lost 12 bases and the V segment lost 5 bases, leaving 13 bases of the junction unmatched. Per the germline V gene, CDR1 is MGHDK and CDR2 is SYGVNS. CDR3 loop: CASSSHSKRDRQFF. CDR3 sequence (DNA): TGTGCCAGCAGTTCTCACTCTAAGCGGGATCGGCAGTTCTTC.

The J gene is TRBJ2-5, the V gene TRBV28, with 12 nucleotides matching TRBD2. The CDR3 is 15 residues long. Germline V gives CDR1 MDHEN, CDR2 SYDVKM. Trimming at V came to 7 bases and at J to 2 bases, leaving 5 bases not matched to a gene. The CDR3 DNA reads as TGTGCCAGCAAGTCGCTAGCGGGAGGGCAAGAGACCCAGTACTTC. Encoded protein: CASKSLAGGQETQYF.